This TCR beta chain was sequenced for a study of T-cell reconstitution after alpha-beta-depleted transplantation in children. Unique molecular identifiers were incorporated during preparation of the TCRbeta library. TCRdb reprocessed the PCR reads via MiXCR and lists one record per CDR3 protein. The data contain some 830,000 distinct CDR3 sequences, 16% of them singletons. This receptor was taken from a male patient between 5 and 17 years old who had a stem cell transplant for acute lymphoblastic leukemia, so the T cells may come from the graft donor. The sample here was PBMCs, mostly from graft donor cells, taken 360 days after TCRalphabeta/CD19-depleted stem cell transplant.

The CDR3 DNA follows: TGTGCCAGTAGCCGGGACAGGGGGCCAGACCCCAACAACTCTGGGAGGTCCTACGAGCAGTACTTC. Its translation: CASSRDRGPDPNNSGRSYEQYF. The gene calls are TRBV13 and TRBJ2-7; 12 positions agree with TRBD1. The CDR3 loop spans 22 amino acids. Germline V gene sequence: CDR1 PRHDT, CDR2 FYEKMQ (reference sequence). Unmatched junction bases numbered 28, after V lost 9 bases and J lost 1 base.